What follows is one T cell receptor (beta chain) and its context. This clone was counted a single time. Which antigen it targets is not known. No much larger clone is present one base from it, and per-base qualities are unavailable. This sample stems from a study of Ad26.COV2.S vaccination and SARS-CoV-2 variants (dated by TCRdb to the early 2020s). For context, the study as a whole: Donors in the vaccine arm were drawn from COV1001, a multicentre, randomized, double-blind, placebo-controlled phase I-IIa trial testing Ad26.COV2.S in healthy adults. Ad26.COV2.S was administered intramuscularly at a dose of 5x10^10 or 1x10^11 viral particles, either as one shot or as two shots given 56 days apart. Investigators did not know the trial group allocation while performing experiments and assessing outcomes. Trial participants were randomized into five groups of five, in which low-dose or high-dose Ad26.COV2.S was given once or twice, or placebo was given on both occasions. TCRbeta repertoire sequencing was used to assess the specificity and breadth of SARS-CoV-2-reactive T cell receptors after Ad26.COV2.S vaccination. A total of approximately 30 samples were included in the TCR-sequenced set, comprising approximately 20 Ad26.COV2.S vaccine recipients, 5 placebo recipients and 8 SARS-CoV-2 convalescent individuals.

Trimming leaves V shorter by 5 bases and J shorter by 5 bases, with the junction holding 6 bases beyond the gene matches. The CDR3 numbers 15 residues from cysteine through phenylalanine. Solely the CDR3 DNA is kept, with 45 bases framed from the first base. As encoded in the germline V gene (reference sequence), CDR1 is WNHNN while CDR2 is SYGVQD. TCRbeta CDR3 regions were sequenced with the immunoSEQ Assay. After extraction, genomic DNA underwent amplification by bias-controlled multiplex PCR, followed by high-throughput sequencing. Per the source publication's procedure: Collapsing and filtering of sequences were performed to quantify the absolute abundance of each unique TCRbeta CDR3 region. T cell fraction was estimated by normalization of TCRbeta template counts to usable DNA, with usable DNA being measured through amplification of reference genes present in all nucleated cells. Repertoire TCRs were annotated as SARS-CoV-2-specific when V gene, CDR3 amino acid sequence and J gene were exactly matched to a known reactive TCR set. The reference SARS-CoV-2 TCR set was derived from MIRA and filtered for enrichment in COVID-19-positive ImmuneCODE repertoires, a step that removed public or cross-reactive TCRs. Using the MIRA antigens, annotated TCRs were further analysed by specific ORF or by position within an ORF. Depth was the summed frequency of annotated unique rearrangements, while breadth was defined as annotated unique rearrangements over total unique productive rearrangements. Two-sided Wilcoxon rank-sum tests were used to compare TCR breadth between groups. Sourced from immuneACCESS, this table was stored by TCRdb with only in-frame sequences that have V and J called. A share of the clones is absent; for the studies checked, an unresolved V gene accounts for under half, and the remainder has no known explanation. The DNA gave D and trimming, while V, J and clone size come from that table. This sample has about 410,000 clones in its table, and about 91% of those were observed once. The biggest ten clones account for about 1.9% of the sample.

Beyond this particular receptor, the publication reports: The study was not powered for comparison of responses between vaccine doses or regimens. Spike-specific TCR breadth was higher in Ad26.COV2.S recipients than in placebo recipients (P = 0.0014). Substantial breadth of spike-specific CD8+ and CD4+ T cell responses was reported after vaccination. Vaccine and placebo recipients had similar non-spike TCR breadth, a finding consistent with the vaccine containing only spike. It was noted by the authors that total T cell responses may have been underestimated by the TCR breadth and depth analyses.

The treatment or condition label of this sample denotes: about 20 received Ad26.COV2.S at low or high dose, single or two shots; about 5 received placebo; per-sample allocation not given. For vaccine and placebo recipients, the sequenced repertoires came from samples collected on day 63 after the first injection. In Cohort 1b, about two dozen adults aged 18-55 years were enrolled at a single site in Boston, USA, between 29 July and 7 August 2020. Ad26.COV2.S was a replication-incompetent adenovirus type 26 vector that expressed a prefusion-stabilized SARS-CoV-2 spike protein derived from the original Wuhan strain.

This TCR was sampled from a person between 18 and 65 years old who received the Ad26.COV2.S COVID-19 vaccine or a placebo. The chain is made from TRBV10-1 and TRBJ2-3, with TRBD2 matching 11 junction bases. The starting material was peripheral blood, obtained in a trial of Ad26.COV2.S vaccine versus placebo. The DNA sequence reads TGCGCCAGCAGTCCTACTAGCGGGAGAATAGATACGCAGTATTTT. Its translation is CASSPTSGRIDTQYF.